The next 14 T cell receptor beta chains were all read from a single sample in a study of human T cells and chemical hapten exposure. The time point denotes: patch test 2, 6 weeks after DPC sensitization. Stated treatment: therapeutic diphenylcyclopropenone sensitization with weekly scalp DPC. TCRdb re-analysed the RACE reads in MiXCR, keeping a single row per CDR3 protein. The sample lists roughly 50,000 distinct CDR3 sequences; about a tenth were seen once. The sequencing here drew on whole blood, taken in connection with sensitization to the hapten diphenylcyclopropenone (DPC). All receptors derive from a woman aged 45-65 years with alopecia areata. Some clones in this sample may be carry-over from other donors' samples.

This clonotype was counted ten times or more. CDR3 nucleotides: TGTGCCACCAGTGACCCTGACTCTCTCCCGGATACGCAGTATTTT. Translated, it gives CATSDPDSLPDTQYF. The chain links TRBV24-1 to TRBJ2-3; D call uncertain. The V gene lost 4 bases and the J gene lost 6 bases, with 16 bases spanning the gap. The germline V gene encodes CDR1 KGHDR and CDR2 SFDVKD. CDR3 length equals 15 residues.

This clonotype appeared many times. The V call is TRBV12-3 or TRBV12-4, the J call TRBJ2-1; 7 bases fit TRBD1. J gave up 8 bases and V 7 bases, and 5 bases lay outside the gene matches. The CDR3 spans 12 residues. The CDR3 region is CASNRQGYEQFF. CDR3 nucleotide sequence: TGTGCCAGCAACCGACAGGGATATGAGCAGTTCTTC.

This clonotype turned up a few times. In DNA form, the CDR3 reads TGTGCCAGTAGTACGGGACAGCAAGAGACCCAGTACTTC. It specifies CASSTGQQETQYF. This sequence joins TRBV19 and TRBJ2-5, with 7 positions matching TRBD1. Trimming at V came to 4 bases and at J to 2 bases, leaving 1 base not matched to a gene. Germline lookup yields CDR1 LNHDA and CDR2 SQIVND (reference sequence). The CDR3 runs to 13 residues.

This clonotype has only a few counts. The chain has TRBV20-1 and TRBJ2-1; the D gene could be TRBD1 or TRBD2 (5 bases each). The V gene lost 5 bases and the J gene lost 9 bases, with 14 bases spanning the gap. The CDR3 contains 12 residues. Germline V gives CDR1 DFQATT, CDR2 SNEGSKA (reference sequence). This CDR3 reads CSAGPERGEQFF. The CDR3 DNA reads as TGCAGTGCTGGACCGGAGAGGGGTGAGCAGTTCTTC.

The chain links TRBV7-2 to TRBJ2-1, with 11 bases matching TRBD2. This CDR3 is 13 amino acids long. CDR1 and CDR2 from the germline V gene are SGHTA and FQGNSA. V lost 1 base, J lost 15 bases, and 5 bases stayed unmatched. The CDR3 region is CASSLELAGDGFF. The CDR3 DNA follows: TGTGCCAGCAGCTTAGAACTAGCGGGAGATGGGTTCTTC. Using reference TRBV7-2 and TRBJ2-1 for the parts outside the CDR3, the full variable domain is GAGVSQSPSNKVTEKGKDVELRCDPISGHTALYWYRQSLGQGLEFLIYFQGNSAPDKSGLPSDRFSAERTGGSVSTLTIQRTQQEDSAVYLCASSLELAGDGFFGPGTRLTVL.

Only a few counts were recorded for this clonotype. The CDR3 here is CASKTAPNYGYTF. The CDR3 DNA sequence: TGTGCCAGCAAGACTGCGCCTAACTATGGCTACACCTTC. The J gene is TRBJ1-2, the V gene TRBV27; D unresolved. Germline CDR1 reads MNHEY; CDR2 reads SMNVEV (reference sequence). V was cut by 7 bases and J by 0 bases, with 9 bases left in between. The CDR3 spans 13 residues.

This clonotype appeared once. CDR3 amino acids: CASSPGGHEQYF. The CDR3 DNA sequence: TGTGCCAGCAGTCCGGGGGGCCACGAGCAGTACTTC. The chain has TRBV12-3 or TRBV12-4 and TRBJ2-7; tentative D call: TRBD2 (7 bases). Trimming shortened V by 5 bases and J by 5 bases, and 10 bases separated the two germline ends. The CDR3 extends over 12 amino acids.

This clonotype has at least ten counts. The chain employs TRBV2 and TRBJ1-1, with D tentatively TRBD1 (6 bases). Trimming stripped 7 bases from V and 5 bases from J, with 14 bases between. The CDR3 covers 13 residues. CDR1 and CDR2 (germline): SNHLY, FYNNEI. CDR3 DNA: TGTGCCAGCAACGGCAGGGGTGGGACTGAAGCTTTCTTT. Protein sequence: CASNGRGGTEAFF.

The chain has TRBV29-1 and TRBJ2-4, with D unresolved. Trimming took 4 bases from V and 2 from J, leaving 9 bases between them. CDR3 length: 13 amino acids. Germline V gene lookup returns CDR1 SQVTM and CDR2 ANQGSEA. DNA of the CDR3: TGCAGCGTTGTGGATGGTCCCAAAAACATTCAGTACTTC. It yields the protein CSVVDGPKNIQYF.

Many counts were recorded for this clonotype. This chain uses TRBV10-3 with TRBJ1-1; D is unclear. Trimming pared 0 bases from V and 11 bases from J, leaving 10 bases between. The CDR3 loop spans 12 amino acids. Per the germline V gene, CDR1 is ENHRY and CDR2 is SYGVKD. The CDR3 DNA follows: TGTGCCATCAGTGAGTCTGCCAGGTTCGCTTTCTTT. It is translated as CAISESARFAFF.

This clonotype has a handful of counts. The V call is TRBV7-9, the J call TRBJ2-5, with 7 bases identical to TRBD1. With 3 bases clipped from V and 0 bases from J, the junction kept 7 bases outside the gene matches. CDR1 and CDR2 (germline): SEHNR, FQNEAQ (reference sequence). CDR3 size: 16 residues. CDR3 loop: CASSFRGRADQETQYF. CDR3 DNA: TGTGCCAGCAGCTTTAGGGGGCGAGCCGACCAAGAGACCCAGTACTTC.

The V call is TRBV4-1, the J call TRBJ2-1; D call uncertain. With 4 bases removed from V and 4 bases from J, the gap between germline ends came to 14 bases. In germline, CDR1 is MGHRA, CDR2 YSYEKL. The CDR3 is made up of 15 amino acids. The CDR3 sequence is CASSPIEEFYNEQFF. DNA for the CDR3: TGCGCCAGCAGCCCTATAGAAGAGTTTTACAATGAGCAGTTCTTC.

This clonotype was recorded many times. The rearrangement joins TRBV6-5 to TRBJ1-1, with D perhaps matching TRBD1 (5 bases). This CDR3 region has 13 residues. Germline V gives CDR1 MNHEY, CDR2 SVGAGI. V was pared by 6 bases and J by 0 bases, with 8 bases between. The CDR3 DNA reads as TGTGCCAGCAGCAGGGAAATGAACACTGAAGCTTTCTTT. Translated, it gives CASSREMNTEAFF.

J is TRBJ2-1 and V is TRBV28; D call uncertain. The V end was cut by 5 bases, the J end by 8 bases, with 13 bases between. The CDR3 length is 13 residues. Germline CDR1 is MDHEN and CDR2 is SYDVKM. CDR3 nucleotide sequence: TGTGCCAGCAGTAAGCCTCCAGAGGATGAGCAGTTCTTC. It yields the protein CASSKPPEDEQFF.